These T cell receptor beta chains were read from a single sample in a study of cytomegalovirus exposure and HLA in healthy donors. The protocol was immunoSEQ multiplex PCR, while the TCRdb copy is restricted to in-frame clones and leaves out a portion. Of 75,000 to 100,000 clones in the sample, around 67% were seen once. Sequenced input: PBMCs. These receptors all stem from a male donor in good health and CMV-seronegative. Both conserved end residues are part of each CDR3. D genes are given only for firm matches. Clone size is shown for a subset of rows, as once, few, many or a class of expanded clone.

d_call	v_call	clone_size	j_call	cdr3_nt	cdr3_aa
NA	TRBV2	NA	TRBJ2-1	TGTGCCAGTGCAGGGTGGGACTACAATGAGCAGTTCTTC	CASAGWDYNEQFF
TRBD1	TRBV23-1	NA	TRBJ2-1	TGCGCCGGCGCTCTGGGGGGACAGGACAATGAGCAGTTCTTC	CAGALGGQDNEQFF
NA	TRBV29-1	NA	TRBJ2-1	TGCAGCGTGGGAGGGGGAGGGAACAATGAGCAGTTCTTC	CSVGGGGNNEQFF
TRBD2	TRBV7-2	NA	TRBJ2-7	TGTGCCAGCAGCTTAGGGCTAGCGGGGCTCTACGAGCAGTACTTC	CASSLGLAGLYEQYF
NA	TRBV4-3	NA	TRBJ1-2	TGCGCCAGCAGCCAAAAGACAGGATATGGCTACACCTTC	CASSQKTGYGYTF
NA	TRBV7-9	NA	TRBJ2-2	TGTGCCAGCAGCTTAATTCTAGACACCGGGGAGCTGTTTTTT	CASSLILDTGELFF
NA	TRBV5-5	NA	TRBJ2-7	TGTGCCAGCAGCCCTTCCGAATTACCCTACGAGCAGTACTTC	CASSPSELPYEQYF
TRBD1	TRBV5-4	NA	TRBJ2-1	TGTGCCAGCAGCTTCGGGACAGGGTTAGGTGAGCAGTTCTTC	CASSFGTGLGEQFF
NA	TRBV6-5	NA	TRBJ1-1	TGTGCCAGCAGTTACAGTACAGATTTGAACACTGAAGCTTTCTTT	CASSYSTDLNTEAFF
NA	TRBV6-6	NA	TRBJ2-3	TGTGCCAGCAGGTTCAGTACAGATACGCAGTATTTT	CASRFSTDTQYF
TRBD1	TRBV5-5	NA	TRBJ2-5	TGTGCCAGCAGCTTGGAAGGGGCAGGGGGATTGGAGACCCAGTACTTC	CASSLEGAGGLETQYF
NA	TRBV6-5	NA	TRBJ2-7	TGTGCCAGCAAGAGTACAGGGCGCGCCTACGAGCAGTACTTC	CASKSTGRAYEQYF
TRBD2	TRBV30	NA	TRBJ2-1	TGTGCCTGGAATTCGGCGGGAGGTGACAATGAGCAGTTCTTC	CAWNSAGGDNEQFF
TRBD1	TRBV5-6	NA	TRBJ1-2	TGTGCCAGCAGCTTGGGGGACAGGGGGACCTATGGCTACACCTTC	CASSLGDRGTYGYTF
NA	TRBV13	NA	TRBJ2-3	TGTGCCAGCAGCTTAGGTGGAGCTGCAGATACGCAGTATTTT	CASSLGGAADTQYF
TRBD1	TRBV19	NA	TRBJ2-4	TGTGCCAGTACCAGACAGGGCTTAAGCGTTCAGTACTTC	CASTRQGLSVQYF
NA	TRBV21-1	NA	TRBJ1-1	TGTGCCAGCAGCGACCCTTGGGCCGAAATCCTTGAAGCTTTCTTT	CASSDPWAEILEAFF
NA	TRBV28	few	TRBJ1-1	TGTGCCAGCGCCCCCCGCGGGGGGGGCACTGAAGCTTTCTTT	CASAPRGGGTEAFF
TRBD1	TRBV9	NA	TRBJ2-7	TGTGCCAGCAGCGTAGGACAGGGGGCTGAAGAGCAGTACTTC	CASSVGQGAEEQYF
TRBD1	TRBV7-9	NA	TRBJ2-7	TGTGCCAGCAGCTCAAACGACAGGGGCGGTAGGCAGTACTTC	CASSSNDRGGRQYF
NA	TRBV4-1	NA	TRBJ2-2	TGCGCCAGCAGCCAAGATCGACGGGACACCGGGGAGCTGTTTTTT	CASSQDRRDTGELFF
TRBD1	TRBV10-2	NA	TRBJ2-2	TGCGCCAGCAGTGACGGCGCGGCCAGGGGGTGGGGCACCGGGGAGCTGTTTTTT	CASSDGAARGWGTGELFF
NA	TRBV2	NA	TRBJ1-2	TGTGCCAGCAACCAGGGTAGGGCTAACTATGGCTACACCTTC	CASNQGRANYGYTF
NA	TRBV7-6	NA	TRBJ2-7	TGTGCCAGCAGCTCCCTGGGGCAGGGTCCCTACGAGCAGTACTTC	CASSSLGQGPYEQYF